Listed below are T cell receptor beta chains from one sample, sequenced in a study of neoadjuvant nivolumab and ipilimumab in lung cancer. Clones were sequenced by immunoSEQ multiplex PCR, and TCRdb holds only the in-frame ones, with some missing. The sample lists 30,000 to 35,000 clones, 92% occurring once. Sample: peripheral blood, taken after neoadjuvant nivolumab, alone or with ipilimumab, at or shortly before surgery. All receptors derive from an adult with non-small cell lung cancer. The CDR3 runs from the conserved cysteine through the conserved F or W. Fields, in order: clone size, CDR3 length, V gene, J gene, D gene, CDR3 protein, CDR3 DNA. A D gene is named only where the DNA matches it firmly. A clone size is listed for some rows: how often the clone was seen (once, few, many), or a class if it is expanded.

clone size: once; CDR3 length: 11; V gene: TRBV6-5; J gene: TRBJ2-1; D gene: TRBD1; CDR3 protein: CASSSQGNLFF; CDR3 DNA: TGTGCCAGCAGCTCACAGGGGAATCTGTTCTTC
clone size: NA; CDR3 length: 15; V gene: TRBV7-9; J gene: TRBJ2-2; D gene: TRBD2; CDR3 protein: CASSLTSGNTGELFF; CDR3 DNA: TGTGCCAGCAGCCTGACTAGCGGGAACACCGGGGAGCTGTTTTTT
clone size: once; CDR3 length: 15; V gene: TRBV18; J gene: TRBJ2-7; D gene: NA; CDR3 protein: CASPRASWSSYEQYF; CDR3 DNA: TGTGCCAGCCCCCGGGCTAGCTGGTCCTCCTACGAGCAGTACTTC
clone size: NA; CDR3 length: 17; V gene: TRBV2; J gene: TRBJ1-1; D gene: NA; CDR3 protein: CASTIFRGRLGDTEAFF; CDR3 DNA: TGTGCCAGCACCATATTTAGAGGGAGGTTAGGAGACACTGAAGCTTTCTTT
clone size: NA; CDR3 length: 14; V gene: TRBV5-1; J gene: TRBJ2-2; D gene: NA; CDR3 protein: CASSLGGATGELFF; CDR3 DNA: TGCGCCAGCAGCTTGGGGGGCGCGACCGGGGAGCTGTTTTTT
clone size: once; CDR3 length: 14; V gene: TRBV10-3; J gene: TRBJ1-1; D gene: NA; CDR3 protein: CAISVRGEDTEAFF; CDR3 DNA: TGTGCCATCAGTGTGCGTGGGGAAGACACTGAAGCTTTCTTT
clone size: once; CDR3 length: 11; V gene: TRBV20-1; J gene: TRBJ2-3; D gene: NA; CDR3 protein: CSASSVDTQYF; CDR3 DNA: TGCAGTGCTTCATCAGTGGATACGCAGTATTTT
clone size: NA; CDR3 length: 13; V gene: TRBV19; J gene: TRBJ2-2; D gene: NA; CDR3 protein: CASSILYTGELFF; CDR3 DNA: TGTGCCAGTAGTATTCTATACACCGGGGAGCTGTTTTTT
clone size: NA; CDR3 length: 14; V gene: TRBV25-1; J gene: TRBJ2-2; D gene: TRBD1; CDR3 protein: CASSGTGYTGELFF; CDR3 DNA: TGTGCCAGCAGTGGGACAGGGTACACCGGGGAGCTGTTTTTT
clone size: NA; CDR3 length: 17; V gene: TRBV5-1; J gene: TRBJ2-2; D gene: TRBD1; CDR3 protein: CASSWRGQGANTGELFF; CDR3 DNA: TGCGCCAGCAGCTGGCGGGGACAGGGGGCGAACACCGGGGAGCTGTTTTTT
clone size: NA; CDR3 length: 12; V gene: TRBV6-5; J gene: TRBJ2-3; D gene: TRBD1; CDR3 protein: CASRTGEGTQYF; CDR3 DNA: TGTGCCAGCAGGACAGGGGAAGGTACGCAGTATTTT
clone size: NA; CDR3 length: 12; V gene: TRBV28; J gene: TRBJ2-7; D gene: NA; CDR3 protein: CASSPTFYEQYF; CDR3 DNA: TGTGCCAGCAGTCCTACTTTCTACGAGCAGTACTTC
clone size: NA; CDR3 length: 13; V gene: TRBV6-5; J gene: TRBJ1-2; D gene: NA; CDR3 protein: CASSQTVNYGYTF; CDR3 DNA: TGTGCCAGCAGTCAGACCGTAAACTATGGCTACACCTTC
clone size: NA; CDR3 length: 13; V gene: TRBV2; J gene: TRBJ1-2; D gene: NA; CDR3 protein: CANLRIPDYGYTF; CDR3 DNA: TGTGCCAACCTCAGGATCCCCGACTATGGCTACACCTTC
clone size: NA; CDR3 length: 14; V gene: TRBV5-1; J gene: TRBJ2-7; D gene: NA; CDR3 protein: CASSLGIGAYEQYF; CDR3 DNA: TGCGCCAGCAGCTTGGGAATAGGGGCATACGAGCAGTACTTC
clone size: NA; CDR3 length: 15; V gene: TRBV18; J gene: TRBJ1-5; D gene: NA; CDR3 protein: CASSLRGGLGQPQHF; CDR3 DNA: TGTGCCAGCTCCCTTAGAGGGGGGCTGGGTCAGCCCCAGCATTTT
clone size: NA; CDR3 length: 16; V gene: TRBV27; J gene: TRBJ1-5; D gene: NA; CDR3 protein: CASSLYRGIVNQPQHF; CDR3 DNA: TGTGCCAGCAGTTTATATAGGGGAATCGTCAATCAGCCCCAGCATTTT
clone size: NA; CDR3 length: 14; V gene: TRBV2; J gene: TRBJ1-1; D gene: TRBD1; CDR3 protein: CASRKDRVDTEAFF; CDR3 DNA: TGTGCCAGCAGAAAGGACAGGGTGGACACTGAAGCTTTCTTT
clone size: NA; CDR3 length: 15; V gene: TRBV5-4; J gene: TRBJ2-6; D gene: NA; CDR3 protein: CASSSGSPGANVLTF; CDR3 DNA: TGTGCCAGCAGCTCAGGGAGCCCTGGGGCCAACGTCCTGACTTTC
clone size: NA; CDR3 length: 13; V gene: TRBV19; J gene: TRBJ1-5; D gene: NA; CDR3 protein: CASSMEWNQPQHF; CDR3 DNA: TGTGCCAGTAGTATGGAGTGGAATCAGCCCCAGCATTTT
clone size: NA; CDR3 length: 14; V gene: TRBV6-5; J gene: TRBJ2-5; D gene: NA; CDR3 protein: CASSYGGLQETQYF; CDR3 DNA: TGTGCCAGCAGTTACGGGGGATTACAAGAGACCCAGTACTTC
clone size: NA; CDR3 length: 15; V gene: TRBV6-1; J gene: TRBJ1-2; D gene: NA; CDR3 protein: CASSEGLGQDYGYTF; CDR3 DNA: TGTGCCAGCAGTGAAGGGCTCGGGCAGGACTATGGCTACACCTTC
clone size: NA; CDR3 length: 15; V gene: TRBV10-2; J gene: TRBJ1-5; D gene: NA; CDR3 protein: CASSTEGWDNQPQHF; CDR3 DNA: TGCGCCAGCAGCACTGAGGGATGGGACAATCAGCCCCAGCATTTT
clone size: NA; CDR3 length: 16; V gene: TRBV4-2; J gene: TRBJ2-7; D gene: TRBD1; CDR3 protein: CASSLDSGTGGYEQYF; CDR3 DNA: TGTGCCAGCAGCCTTGACTCCGGGACAGGGGGCTACGAGCAGTACTTC